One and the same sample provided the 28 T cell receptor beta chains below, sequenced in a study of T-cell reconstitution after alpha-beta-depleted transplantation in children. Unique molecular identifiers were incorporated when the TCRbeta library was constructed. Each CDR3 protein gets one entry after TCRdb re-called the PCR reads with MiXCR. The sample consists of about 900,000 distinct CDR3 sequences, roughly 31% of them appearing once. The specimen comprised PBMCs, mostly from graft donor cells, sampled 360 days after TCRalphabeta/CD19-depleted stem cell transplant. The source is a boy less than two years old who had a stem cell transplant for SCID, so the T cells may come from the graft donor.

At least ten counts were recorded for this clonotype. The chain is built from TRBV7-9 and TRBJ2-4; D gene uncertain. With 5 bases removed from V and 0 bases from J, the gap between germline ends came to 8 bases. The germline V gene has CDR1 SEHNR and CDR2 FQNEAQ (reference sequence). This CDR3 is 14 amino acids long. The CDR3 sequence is CASSGTIAKNIQYF. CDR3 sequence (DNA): TGTGCCAGCAGCGGAACCATAGCCAAAAACATTCAGTACTTC.

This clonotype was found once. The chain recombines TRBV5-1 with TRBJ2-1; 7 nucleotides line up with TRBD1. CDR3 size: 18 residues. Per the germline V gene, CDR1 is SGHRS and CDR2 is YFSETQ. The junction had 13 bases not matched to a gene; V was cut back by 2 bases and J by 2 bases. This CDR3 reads CASSFFGGVGTAYNEQFF. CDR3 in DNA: TGCGCCAGCAGCTTTTTTGGGGGAGTCGGGACAGCCTACAATGAGCAGTTCTTC.

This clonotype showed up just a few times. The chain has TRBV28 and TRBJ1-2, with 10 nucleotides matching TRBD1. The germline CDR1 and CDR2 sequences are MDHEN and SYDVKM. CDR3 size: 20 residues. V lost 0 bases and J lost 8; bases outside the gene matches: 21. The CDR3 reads CASSLWTGQGYEGGYRGYTF. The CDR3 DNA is TGTGCCAGCAGTTTATGGACGGGACAGGGGTACGAGGGAGGCTATAGGGGCTACACCTTC.

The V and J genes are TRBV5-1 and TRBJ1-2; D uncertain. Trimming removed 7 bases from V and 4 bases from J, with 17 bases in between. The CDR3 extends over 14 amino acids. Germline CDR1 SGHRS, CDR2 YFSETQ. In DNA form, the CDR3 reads TGCGCCAGCTTAGCGGACGGCCCACCCTATGGCTACACCTTC. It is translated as CASLADGPPYGYTF.

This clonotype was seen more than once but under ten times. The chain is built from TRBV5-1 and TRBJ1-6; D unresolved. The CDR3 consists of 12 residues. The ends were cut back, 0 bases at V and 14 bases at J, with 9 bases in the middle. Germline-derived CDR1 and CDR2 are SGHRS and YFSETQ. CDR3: CASSLDGSSLHF. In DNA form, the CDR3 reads TGCGCCAGCAGCTTGGATGGATCCTCCCTCCACTTT. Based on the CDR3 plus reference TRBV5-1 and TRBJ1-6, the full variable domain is KAGVTQTPRYLIKTRGQQVTLSCSPISGHRSVSWYQQTPGQGLQFLFEYFSETQRNKGNFPGRFSGRQFSNSRSEMNVSTLELGDSALYLCASSLDGSSLHFGNGTRLTVT.

The CDR3 DNA sequence: TGCGCCAGCACTAAACTGCGGGGGGGAGCAAATACGCAGTATTTT. Translation gives CASTKLRGGANTQYF. The chain carries TRBV10-2 and TRBJ2-3; 9 bases are shared with TRBD2. The CDR3 runs 15 residues. V was pared by 7 bases and J by 7 bases, with 12 bases of the junction left unmatched. Germline V lookup: CDR1 WSHSY, CDR2 SAAADI.

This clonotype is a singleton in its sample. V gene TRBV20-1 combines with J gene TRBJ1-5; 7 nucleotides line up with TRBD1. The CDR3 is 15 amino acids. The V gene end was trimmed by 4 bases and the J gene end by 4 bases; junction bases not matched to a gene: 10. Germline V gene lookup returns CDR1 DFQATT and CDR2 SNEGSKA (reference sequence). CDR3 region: CSANPDRDGNQPQHF. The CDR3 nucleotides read TGCAGTGCTAACCCAGACAGGGACGGGAATCAGCCCCAGCATTTT.

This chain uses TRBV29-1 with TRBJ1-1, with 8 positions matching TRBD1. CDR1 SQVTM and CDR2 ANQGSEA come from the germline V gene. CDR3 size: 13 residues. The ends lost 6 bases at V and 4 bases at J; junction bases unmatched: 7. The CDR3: CSVENRGSTEAFF. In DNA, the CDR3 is TGCAGCGTCGAGAACAGGGGGAGCACTGAAGCTTTCTTT.

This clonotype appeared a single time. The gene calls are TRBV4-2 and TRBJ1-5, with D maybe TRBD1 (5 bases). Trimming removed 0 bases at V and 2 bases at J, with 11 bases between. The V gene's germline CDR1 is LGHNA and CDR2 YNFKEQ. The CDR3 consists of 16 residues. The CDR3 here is CASSQDPGGRNQPQHF. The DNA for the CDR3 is TGTGCCAGCAGCCAAGATCCCGGGGGTCGCAATCAGCCCCAGCATTTT.

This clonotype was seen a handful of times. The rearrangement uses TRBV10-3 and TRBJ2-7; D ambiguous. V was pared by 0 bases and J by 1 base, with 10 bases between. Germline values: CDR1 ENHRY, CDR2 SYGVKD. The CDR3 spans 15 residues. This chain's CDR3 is CAISESRASSYEQYF. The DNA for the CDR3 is TGTGCCATCAGTGAGTCCCGGGCCTCATCCTACGAGCAGTACTTC.

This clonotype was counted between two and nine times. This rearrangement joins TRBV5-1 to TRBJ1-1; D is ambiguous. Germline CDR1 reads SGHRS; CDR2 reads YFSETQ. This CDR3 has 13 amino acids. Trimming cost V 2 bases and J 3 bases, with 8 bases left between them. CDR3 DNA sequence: TGCGCCAGCAGCTTTTTGGTAGACACTGAAGCTTTCTTT. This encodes CASSFLVDTEAFF.

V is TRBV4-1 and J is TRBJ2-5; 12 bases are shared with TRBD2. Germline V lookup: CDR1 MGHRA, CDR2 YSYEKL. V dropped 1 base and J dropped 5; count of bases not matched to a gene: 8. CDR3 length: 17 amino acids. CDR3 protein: CASSQGATSGGRETQYF. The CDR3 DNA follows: TGCGCCAGCAGCCAAGGGGCCACTAGCGGGGGGCGGGAGACCCAGTACTTC.

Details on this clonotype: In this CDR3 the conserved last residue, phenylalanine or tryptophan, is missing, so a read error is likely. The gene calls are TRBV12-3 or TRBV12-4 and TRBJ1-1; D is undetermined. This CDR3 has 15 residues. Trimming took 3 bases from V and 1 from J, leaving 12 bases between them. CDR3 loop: CASSLGRPWNTEAFY. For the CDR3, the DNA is TGTGCCAGCAGTTTGGGGAGGCCCTGGAACACTGAAGCTTTCTAT.

The CDR3 DNA reads as TGCGCCAGCAGCTTGGTAGTGGGACAGGGACAGTTCTTC. The encoded protein is CASSLVVGQGQFF. The V call is TRBV5-1, the J call TRBJ2-1; 9 bases agree with TRBD1. Germline CDR1 reads SGHRS; CDR2 reads YFSETQ. The junction had 5 bases not matched to a gene; V was cut back by 0 bases and J by 13 bases. The CDR3 is 13 residues long.

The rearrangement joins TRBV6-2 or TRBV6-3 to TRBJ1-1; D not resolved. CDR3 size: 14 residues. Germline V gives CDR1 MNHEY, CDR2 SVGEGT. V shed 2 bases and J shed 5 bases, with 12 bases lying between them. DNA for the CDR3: TGTGCCAGCAGTTACGGGAGTGGAGGGACTGAAGCTTTCTTT. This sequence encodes CASSYGSGGTEAFF.

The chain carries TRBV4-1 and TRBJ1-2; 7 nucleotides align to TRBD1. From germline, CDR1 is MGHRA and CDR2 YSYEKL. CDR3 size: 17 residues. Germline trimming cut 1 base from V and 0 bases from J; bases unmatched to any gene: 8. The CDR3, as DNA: TGCGCCAGCAGCCAAGGGCTTGGGACAGTAGCTAACTATGGCTACACCTTC. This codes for CASSQGLGTVANYGYTF.

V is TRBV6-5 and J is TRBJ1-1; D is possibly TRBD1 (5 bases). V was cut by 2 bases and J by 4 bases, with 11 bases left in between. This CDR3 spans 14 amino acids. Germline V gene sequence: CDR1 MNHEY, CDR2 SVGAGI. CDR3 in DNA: TGTGCCAGCAGTTACGGGAGGGGAGGCACTGAAGCTTTCTTT. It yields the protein CASSYGRGGTEAFF.

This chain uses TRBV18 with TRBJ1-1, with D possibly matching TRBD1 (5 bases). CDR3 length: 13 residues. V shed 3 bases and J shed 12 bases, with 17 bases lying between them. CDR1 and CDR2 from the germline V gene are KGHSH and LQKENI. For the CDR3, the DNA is TGTGCCAGCTCACCGGGACGGTCGCCAAACACTTTCTTT. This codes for CASSPGRSPNTFF.

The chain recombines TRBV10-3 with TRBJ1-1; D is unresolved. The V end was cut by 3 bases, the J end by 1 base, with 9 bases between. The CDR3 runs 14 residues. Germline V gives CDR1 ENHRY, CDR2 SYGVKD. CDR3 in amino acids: CAISDPPENTEAFF. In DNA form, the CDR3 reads TGTGCCATCAGTGACCCCCCGGAGAACACTGAAGCTTTCTTT.

CDR3 residues: CASSLAVPSTDTQYF. The CDR3 nucleotides are TGTGCCAGCAGCTTAGCCGTACCCAGCACAGATACGCAGTATTTT. J is TRBJ2-3 and V is TRBV11-2, with D unclear. The germline V gene has CDR1 SGHAT and CDR2 FQNNGV. The CDR3 contains 15 residues. The V end was cut by 1 base, the J end by 0 bases, with 8 bases between.

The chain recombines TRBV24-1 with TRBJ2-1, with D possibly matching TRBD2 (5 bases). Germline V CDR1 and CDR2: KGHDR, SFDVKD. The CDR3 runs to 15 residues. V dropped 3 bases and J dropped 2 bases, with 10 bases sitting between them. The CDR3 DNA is TGTGCCACCAGTGATACGGGGAAGCCCTACAATGAGCAGTTCTTC. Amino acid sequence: CATSDTGKPYNEQFF.

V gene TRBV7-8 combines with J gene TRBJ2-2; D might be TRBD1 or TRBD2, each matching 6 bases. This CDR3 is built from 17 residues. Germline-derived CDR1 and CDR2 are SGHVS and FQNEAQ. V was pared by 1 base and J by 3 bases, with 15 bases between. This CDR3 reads CASSLGRGRVDTGELFF. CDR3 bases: TGTGCCAGCAGCTTAGGTCGGGGGCGCGTCGACACCGGGGAGCTGTTTTTT.

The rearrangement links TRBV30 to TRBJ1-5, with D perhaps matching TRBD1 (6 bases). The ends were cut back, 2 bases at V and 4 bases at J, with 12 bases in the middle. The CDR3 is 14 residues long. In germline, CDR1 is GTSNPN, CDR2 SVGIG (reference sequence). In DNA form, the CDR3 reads TGTGCCTGGAGTTTGGGGGGGGCGAATCAGCCCCAGCATTTT. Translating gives CAWSLGGANQPQHF.

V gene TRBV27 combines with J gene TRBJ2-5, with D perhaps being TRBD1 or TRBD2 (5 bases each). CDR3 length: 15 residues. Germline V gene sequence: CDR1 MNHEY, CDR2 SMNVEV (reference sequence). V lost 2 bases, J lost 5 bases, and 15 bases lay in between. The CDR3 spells CASSLEGNLRETQYF. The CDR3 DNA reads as TGTGCCAGCAGTTTAGAGGGGAACCTCCGTGAGACCCAGTACTTC.

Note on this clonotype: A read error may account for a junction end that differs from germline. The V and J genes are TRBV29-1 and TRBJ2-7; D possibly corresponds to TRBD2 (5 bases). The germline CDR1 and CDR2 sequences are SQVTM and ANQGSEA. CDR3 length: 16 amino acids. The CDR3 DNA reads TGCAGCATTGAAACGTCGTCGGGGTCCGAGAATTACGAGCAGTACTTC. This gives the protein CSIETSSGSENYEQYF.

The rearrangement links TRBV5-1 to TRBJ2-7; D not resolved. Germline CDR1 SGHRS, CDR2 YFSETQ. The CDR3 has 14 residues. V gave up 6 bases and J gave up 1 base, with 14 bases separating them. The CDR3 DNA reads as TGCGCCAGCATGGTCGCTGTAGGTTCCTACGAGCAGTACTTC. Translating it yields CASMVAVGSYEQYF.

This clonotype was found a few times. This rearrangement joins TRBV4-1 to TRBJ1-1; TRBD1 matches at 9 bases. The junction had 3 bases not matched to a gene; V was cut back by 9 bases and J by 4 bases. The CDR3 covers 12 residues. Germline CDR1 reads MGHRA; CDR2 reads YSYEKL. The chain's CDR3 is CARQGAGTEAFF. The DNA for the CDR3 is TGCGCCAGACAGGGGGCTGGCACTGAAGCTTTCTTT.

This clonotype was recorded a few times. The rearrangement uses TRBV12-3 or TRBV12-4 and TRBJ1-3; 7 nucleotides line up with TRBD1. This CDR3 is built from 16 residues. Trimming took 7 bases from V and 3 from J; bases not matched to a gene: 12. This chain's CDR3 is CASTQAEGARGNTIYF. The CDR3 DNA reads TGTGCCAGCACCCAGGCGGAGGGGGCGCGTGGAAACACCATATATTTT.